This T cell receptor (beta chain) was documented in a study of T-cell memory formation after mild COVID-19. Overall study results and limits: Second-wave clones with a day 37 peak had unconfirmed SARS-CoV-2 specificity. Whereas later expanders leaned CD4+, clones contracting day 15 to 85 showed a balanced CD4/CD8 makeup.

One entry per CDR3 protein, called by TCRdb with MiXCR from the 5' RACE reads. In the table there are roughly 600,000 distinct CDR3 sequences, roughly 17% of which are singletons. This clonotype was counted once. Its antigen is undetermined. The V and J ends lost 4 bases and 0 bases respectively, with 14 bases between them. Germline CDR1 KGHSH, CDR2 LQKENI. The CDR3 spans 16 residues. Specimen: PBMCs or a T cell subset sorted from them (not recorded which). The origin of this receptor is an adult woman who had mild COVID-19 (a few samples of this study predate the infection). Cell type and time point are not known. This chain links TRBV18 with TRBJ2-3, with D possibly matching TRBD2 (6 bases). DNA of the CDR3: TGTGCCAGCTCACGCAGCGCGGAGGGTAGCACAGATACGCAGTATTTT. It specifies CASSRSAEGSTDTQYF. The variable domain in full, completed from reference TRBV18 and TRBJ2-3, reads NAGVMQNPRHLVRRRGQEARLRCSPMKGHSHVYWYRQLPEEGLKFMVYLQKENIIDESGMPKERFSAEFPKEGPSILRIQQVVRGDSAAYFCASSRSAEGSTDTQYFGPGTRLTVL.